Included here is one TCR beta chain sequence, with context. What it binds is not known. The data are from a study of T cells in Graves' hyperthyroidism and ophthalmopathy. CDR3 length equals 15 residues. CDR1 and CDR2 from the germline V gene are MNHNS and SASEGT. V was cut by 3 bases and J by 3 bases, with 14 bases left in between. Study-level findings and limits: Model-based prediction identified ophthalmopathy a median approximately 6 months prior to its onset.

From RNA transcripts, TCR beta CDR3 regions were amplified. When the TCR CDR3 underwent first-round RT-PCR, the HTBI primer set was used. TCRdb reprocessed the multiplex PCR reads with MiXCR, giving one entry per CDR3 protein. The sample holds approximately 520,000 distinct CDR3 sequences, approximately 25% seen once. The receptor comes from a woman between 25 and 40 years old with Graves' ophthalmopathy. The chain employs TRBV6-1 and TRBJ1-1, with D tentatively TRBD1 (6 bases). Sequenced input: blood. The CDR3 reads CASSDTAGAYTEAFF. In nucleotides, the CDR3 is TGTGCCAGCAGTGATACCGCAGGGGCCTACACTGAAGCTTTCTTT.